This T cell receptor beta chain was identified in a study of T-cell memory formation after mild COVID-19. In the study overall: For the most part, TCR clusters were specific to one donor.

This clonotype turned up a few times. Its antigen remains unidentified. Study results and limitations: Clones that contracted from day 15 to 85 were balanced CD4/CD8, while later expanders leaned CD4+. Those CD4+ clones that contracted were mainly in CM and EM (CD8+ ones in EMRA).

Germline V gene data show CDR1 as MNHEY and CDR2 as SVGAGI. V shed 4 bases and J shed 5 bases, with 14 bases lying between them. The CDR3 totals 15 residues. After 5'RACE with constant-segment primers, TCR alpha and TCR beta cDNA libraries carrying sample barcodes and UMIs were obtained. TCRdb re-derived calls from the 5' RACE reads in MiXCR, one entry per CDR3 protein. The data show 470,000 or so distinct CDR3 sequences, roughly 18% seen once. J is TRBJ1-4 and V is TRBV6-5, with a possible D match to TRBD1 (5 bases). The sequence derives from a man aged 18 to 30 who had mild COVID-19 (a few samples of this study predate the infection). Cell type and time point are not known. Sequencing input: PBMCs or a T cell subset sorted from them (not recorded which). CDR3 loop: CASSSRDGGNEKLFF. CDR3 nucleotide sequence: TGTGCCAGCAGTTCCAGGGACGGAGGAAATGAAAAACTGTTTTTT.